A single sample is the source of the 27 T cell receptor beta chains below, sequenced in a study of early T cells in non-severe SARS-CoV-2 infection. TCRdb independently ran MiXCR on the 5' RACE reads; one entry per CDR3 protein. The sample has more than 60,000 distinct CDR3 sequences; roughly 8.7% are singletons. The sample taken for sequencing was whole blood. The receptor source for this set is an adult who was a healthcare worker with PCR-confirmed SARS-CoV-2 infection or an uninfected control (not recorded which).

This rearrangement joins TRBV5-1 to TRBJ1-5; D is undetermined. The V end was cut by 5 bases, the J end by 6 bases, with 12 bases between. The length of the CDR3 is 13 residues. Germline V CDR1 and CDR2: SGHRS, YFSETQ. The DNA of the CDR3 is TGCGCCAGCAGGATGGAGGCTGGTCAGCCCCAGCATTTT. Its protein product is CASRMEAGQPQHF.

As concerns this clonotype: A much larger clone differs by one base, so this may be a read error. This chain links TRBV29-1 with TRBJ2-7; 7 nucleotides line up with TRBD1. This CDR3 comprises 14 residues. Germline V gives CDR1 SQVTM, CDR2 ANQGSEA. CDR3 in amino acids: CSALPGQSSYERYF. CDR3 nucleotides: TGCAGCGCCCTCCCGGGACAGTCCTCCTACGAGCGGTACTTC.

This clonotype was counted only a few times. The chain uses TRBV7-6 and TRBJ2-1; 7 bases agree with TRBD2. CDR3 length: 15 amino acids. V lost 1 base, J lost 5 bases, and 5 bases stayed unmatched. In germline, CDR1 is SGHVS, CDR2 FNYEAQ. This CDR3 reads CASSLGGLHDNEQFF. In DNA form, the CDR3 reads TGTGCCAGCAGCTTAGGGGGACTACACGACAATGAGCAGTTCTTC.

The chain has TRBV12-3 or TRBV12-4 and TRBJ1-5; D is unresolved. Trimming left V 3 bases short and J 4 bases short, with 10 bases between. The CDR3 length is 14 residues. The CDR3 coding sequence is TGTGCCAGCAGTTTGGCTTCGGGGAATCAGCCCCAGCATTTT. Its translation is CASSLASGNQPQHF.

This clonotype was recorded a few times. This chain links TRBV7-8 with TRBJ1-5; no definite D call. The CDR3 contains 15 residues. Germline assignment: CDR1 SGHVS and CDR2 FQNEAQ. V was clipped by 4 bases and J by 4 bases, with 14 bases between them. In DNA, the CDR3 is TGTGCCAGCAGCTGGGTGTCCCAGACTAATCAGCCCCAGCATTTT. This sequence encodes CASSWVSQTNQPQHF.

This clonotype appeared a few times. The chain employs TRBV13 and TRBJ2-7; TRBD1 matches at 7 bases. This CDR3 region has 15 residues. V dropped 7 bases and J dropped 1; count of bases not matched to a gene: 10. CDR1 and CDR2 (germline): PRHDT, FYEKMQ (reference sequence). CDR3 sequence: CASTTTGERSYEQYF. DNA for the CDR3: TGTGCCAGCACCACAACAGGGGAACGATCCTACGAGCAGTACTTC.

This clonotype was recorded at least ten times. The chain combines TRBV20-1 with TRBJ2-5; D perhaps matches TRBD2 (5 bases). V was trimmed by 3 bases and J by 3 bases, leaving 11 bases between them. This CDR3 is built from 13 residues. The germline gives CDR1 DFQATT, CDR2 SNEGSKA (reference sequence). Here the CDR3 reads CSARLLAEETQYF. CDR3 bases: TGCAGTGCTAGGTTGCTAGCTGAAGAGACCCAGTACTTC.

The rearrangement joins TRBV6-1 to TRBJ2-3; 12 bases agree with TRBD2. Unmatched junction bases numbered 9, after V lost 5 bases and J lost 6 bases. There are 16 residues in the CDR3. The V gene's germline CDR1 is MNHNS and CDR2 SASEGT. In DNA, the CDR3 is TGTGCCAGCAGTCCGAGACTAGCGGGGGCACTGGATACGCAGTATTTT. Its translation: CASSPRLAGALDTQYF.

This clonotype was seen at least ten times. The V gene is TRBV5-1, the J gene TRBJ1-2, with 8 bases aligning to TRBD1. Trimming took 3 bases from V and 0 from J; bases not matched to a gene: 10. From germline, CDR1 is SGHRS and CDR2 YFSETQ. The CDR3 consists of 17 residues. As DNA, the CDR3 is TGCGCCAGCAGCTACGGGACAGGCGGCCTGTCTAACTATGGCTACACCTTC. Translating it yields CASSYGTGGLSNYGYTF.

This clonotype was picked up many times. The rearrangement uses TRBV20-1 and TRBJ2-2, with D hard to call. CDR1 is DFQATT, CDR2 SNEGSKA, per germline (reference sequence). This CDR3 is built from 11 residues. The V gene lost 5 bases and the J gene lost 6 bases, with 7 bases spanning the gap. In nucleotides, the CDR3 is TGCAGTGCTGATCTAGCCGGGGAGCTGTTTTTT. The encoded protein is CSADLAGELFF.

In this sample, this clonotype turned up many times. The V gene is TRBV14, the J gene TRBJ1-1; 10 nucleotides align to TRBD1. Germline CDR1 SGHDN, CDR2 FVKESK. The CDR3 sequence is 15 residues long. With 3 bases clipped from V and 5 bases from J, the junction kept 6 bases outside the gene matches. Here the CDR3 reads CASSHLDRGYTEAFF. The DNA for the CDR3 is TGTGCCAGCAGCCACCTGGACAGGGGGTATACTGAAGCTTTCTTT.

This clonotype was seen ten or more times. V gene TRBV12-5 combines with J gene TRBJ1-2; D unclear. Trimming stripped 5 bases from V and 4 bases from J, with 8 bases between. The CDR3 consists of 12 residues. CDR1 is LGHNT, CDR2 FRNRAP, per germline. The CDR3 coding sequence is TGTGCTAGTGGTCCCGCCGGCTATGGCTACACCTTC. Amino acids: CASGPAGYGYTF.

The chain carries TRBV6-2 or TRBV6-3 and TRBJ2-7; 9 bases map to TRBD2. Germline lookup yields CDR1 MNHEY and CDR2 SVGEGT. The CDR3 has 15 amino acids. V shed 6 bases, J shed 6 bases, and the junction held 12 bases outside the gene matches. The CDR3 here is CASRRTLAGSGEQYF. CDR3 bases: TGTGCCAGCAGGAGGACTCTAGCGGGAAGTGGCGAGCAGTACTTC.

This clonotype has more than one count but fewer than ten. The V and J genes are TRBV19 and TRBJ2-1, with 11 bases identical to TRBD2. Germline CDR1 and CDR2: LNHDA and SQIVND (reference sequence). With V trimmed by 7 bases and J by 8 bases, 7 bases remained unmatched. The CDR3 covers 14 residues. Here the CDR3 DNA reads TGTGCCAGTACGAAAACTAGCGGGAGCCATGAGCAGTTCTTC. It yields the protein CASTKTSGSHEQFF.

This clonotype is deemed medium-sized. V gene TRBV29-1 combines with J gene TRBJ2-2; D possibly corresponds to TRBD1 (5 bases). The ends were cut back, 6 bases at V and 1 base at J, with 12 bases in the middle. This CDR3 has 14 amino acids. Germline V gene data show CDR1 as SQVTM and CDR2 as ANQGSEA. The CDR3 spells CSVMTAKNTGELFF. The CDR3 coding sequence is TGCAGCGTGATGACAGCTAAGAACACCGGGGAGCTGTTTTTT.

The chain recombines TRBV14 with TRBJ1-2, with a tentative D call TRBD1 (5 bases). Germline CDR1 and CDR2: SGHDN and FVKESK. V shed 3 bases and J shed 5 bases, with 13 bases lying between them. The CDR3 extends over 14 amino acids. The CDR3: CASSQAGLSYGYTF. Written as DNA, the CDR3 is TGTGCCAGCAGCCAGGCGGGACTGAGTTATGGCTACACCTTC.

This clonotype appeared many times. The rearrangement uses TRBV11-2 and TRBJ2-7, with 9 positions matching TRBD2. The V gene's germline CDR1 is SGHAT and CDR2 FQNNGV. V shed 6 bases and J 4 bases; nucleotides not matched to a gene: 7. The CDR3 has 14 residues. CDR3 protein: CASRQPGLAYEQYF. CDR3 bases: TGTGCCAGCAGGCAACCGGGACTAGCTTACGAGCAGTACTTC.

In DNA form, the CDR3 reads TGTGCCAGCAGCTCCCGGGACCGAACAGATACGCAGTATTTT. Its protein is CASSSRDRTDTQYF. This chain links TRBV7-3 with TRBJ2-3, with D possibly being TRBD1 or TRBD2 (5 bases each). This CDR3 is 14 amino acids long. Trimming left V 4 bases short and J 3 bases short, with 11 bases between. Germline V gives CDR1 SGHTA, CDR2 FQGTGA.

At least ten counts were recorded for this clonotype. The chain is built from TRBV5-6 and TRBJ1-1, with 7 bases identical to TRBD1. The V gene's germline CDR1 is SGHDT and CDR2 YYEEEE. V shed 1 base, J shed 6 bases, and the junction held 9 bases outside the gene matches. The CDR3 spans 15 residues. CDR3 region: CASSLYRGRFAEAFF. In nucleotides, the CDR3 is TGTGCCAGCAGCTTGTATAGGGGGCGATTCGCTGAAGCTTTCTTT.

In its sample, this clonotype was seen a few times. This chain uses TRBV5-1 with TRBJ2-7, with a tentative D call TRBD2 (5 bases). Germline CDR1 SGHRS, CDR2 YFSETQ. The CDR3 runs 14 residues. Trimming left V 1 base short and J 4 bases short, with 12 bases between. The CDR3 DNA reads TGCGCCAGCAGCTTGAGCAGGAGGAGGTACGAGCAGTACTTC. Its protein product is CASSLSRRRYEQYF.

This clonotype was seen only a few times. The J gene is TRBJ2-7, the V gene TRBV25-1; D may be TRBD1 (5 bases). V dropped 7 bases and J dropped 2 bases, with 12 bases sitting between them. The germline V gene encodes CDR1 MGHDK and CDR2 SYGVNS. The CDR3 has 13 amino acids. The CDR3 DNA follows: TGTGCCAGCATGGCCCAGGGCACCTACGAGCAGTACTTC. Its protein is CASMAQGTYEQYF.

This clonotype has ten or more counts. The chain carries TRBV13 and TRBJ2-7; no clear D. The V end was cut by 5 bases, the J end by 4 bases, with 9 bases between. Germline V CDR1 and CDR2: PRHDT, FYEKMQ (reference sequence). The CDR3 runs to 12 residues. CDR3 coding DNA: TGTGCCAGCAGCACCGATAGGTACGAGCAGTACTTC. Translated, it gives CASSTDRYEQYF. Using reference TRBV13 and TRBJ2-7 for the parts outside the CDR3, the full variable domain is AAGVIQSPRHLIKEKRETATLKCYPIPRHDTVYWYQQGPGQDPQFLISFYEKMQSDKGSIPDRFSAQQFSDYHSELNMSSLELGDSALYFCASSTDRYEQYFGPGTRLTVT.

This clonotype was found many times. The chain links TRBV27 to TRBJ1-1; D gene uncertain. CDR1 and CDR2 (germline): MNHEY, SMNVEV (reference sequence). This CDR3 is 13 amino acids long. V was cut by 6 bases and J by 3 bases, with 11 bases left in between. CDR3 in DNA: TGTGCCAGCAGGTCCGGGAGTTACACTGAAGCTTTCTTT. The encoded protein is CASRSGSYTEAFF.

At least ten counts were recorded for this clonotype. The genes are TRBV5-1 and TRBJ2-1; 7 bases align to TRBD2. V trimming: 3 bases; J trimming: 3 bases; junction bases outside the gene matches: 6. The CDR3 has 15 residues. Germline V gene lookup returns CDR1 SGHRS and CDR2 YFSETQ. The DNA of the CDR3 is TGCGCCAGCAGCTCTCTAGCGGACTACTACAATGAGCAGTTCTTC. It codes for CASSSLADYYNEQFF.

This clonotype was found a few times. The V gene is TRBV5-4, the J gene TRBJ2-3; the match to TRBD1 covers 11 bases. With 3 bases clipped from V and 6 bases from J, the junction kept 6 bases outside the gene matches. From germline, CDR1 is SGHNT and CDR2 YYREEE (reference sequence). This CDR3 has 15 amino acids. CDR3 sequence reads: CASSSWTGGVDTQYF. CDR3 nucleotides: TGTGCCAGCAGCTCATGGACAGGGGGCGTCGATACGCAGTATTTT.

This clonotype was recorded at least ten times. The CDR3, as DNA: TGTGCCAGCAGCCAAAGAACGAGCTCACTGCCTAGCACAGATACGCAGTATTTT. It is translated as CASSQRTSSLPSTDTQYF. The rearrangement uses TRBV14 and TRBJ2-3; no definite D call. V lost 2 bases to trimming and J lost 0 bases, with 18 bases between them. CDR3 length: 18 residues. The germline gives CDR1 SGHDN, CDR2 FVKESK.

There are many counts of this clonotype. The J gene is TRBJ1-5, the V gene TRBV27, with D possibly being TRBD1 (5 bases). The germline V and J ends were trimmed by 5 bases and 0 bases, with 17 bases remaining between them. This CDR3 is built from 17 residues. Germline V CDR1 and CDR2: MNHEY, SMNVEV (reference sequence). The CDR3 protein is CASSPRGSTTSNQPQHF. CDR3 nucleotide sequence: TGTGCCAGCAGTCCAAGGGGATCTACGACTAGCAATCAGCCCCAGCATTTT.